These 24 T cell receptor beta chains share one sample of origin, sequenced in a study of sequential checkpoint blockade in melanoma. Method: immunoSEQ multiplex PCR; TCRdb's copy keeps in-frame clones and lacks some. Of approximately 12,000 clones listed, around 83% are singletons. Treatment specified: randomized to nivolumab then ipilimumab (arm A) or the reverse (arm B). The specimen was CD8+ T cells sorted from blood (inferred from file names), collected from a patient given nivolumab and ipilimumab in sequence. These receptors all come from a human donor with melanoma.

J is TRBJ1-2 and V is TRBV29-1; tentatively, D is TRBD1 (6 bases). With 3 bases removed from V and 5 bases from J, the gap between germline ends came to 10 bases. This CDR3 is built from 12 residues. Germline assignment: CDR1 SQVTM and CDR2 ANQGSEA. Here the CDR3 DNA reads TGCAGCGTTGACCTGGGGGCATATGGCTACACCTTC. This codes for CSVDLGAYGYTF.

The chain is built from TRBV15 and TRBJ2-2; 11 bases match TRBD1. CDR3 length equals 15 residues. V lost 5 bases and J lost 6; bases outside the gene matches: 5. Per germline, CDR1 LNHNV and CDR2 YYDKDF (reference sequence). The CDR3 spells CATSGGTGGAGELFF. CDR3 coding DNA: TGTGCCACCAGCGGCGGGACAGGGGGGGCCGGGGAGCTGTTTTTT.

A word on this clone: The germline gene is not matched at one end of the junction; a read error may be the cause. V usage is TRBV27 and J usage is TRBJ2-7, with 9 bases that match TRBD1. The germline V gene encodes CDR1 MNHEY and CDR2 SMNVEV (reference sequence). The CDR3 contains 15 residues. The CDR3 region has the DNA TGTGCCAGCAGTTTACCTGCATTCCGGGACAGGGAGCTGTACTTC. Protein: CASSLPAFRDRELYF.

The chain is built from TRBV4-3 and TRBJ2-3; D is uncertain. Germline CDR1 is LGHNA and CDR2 is YSLEER. The CDR3 consists of 13 residues. Trimming shortened V by 3 bases and J by 2 bases, and 6 bases separated the two germline ends. CDR3 sequence reads: CASSQVHTDTQYF. The CDR3 region has the DNA TGCGCCAGCAGCCAGGTACACACAGATACGCAGTATTTT.

The V and J genes are TRBV6-5 and TRBJ2-2; D unresolved. The length of the CDR3 is 12 residues. Per germline, CDR1 MNHEY and CDR2 SVGAGI. Trimming shortened V by 2 bases and J by 6 bases, and 4 bases separated the two germline ends. The CDR3 sequence: CASSYGPGELFF. CDR3 DNA: TGTGCCAGCAGTTACGGGCCCGGGGAGCTGTTTTTT.

The chain links TRBV30 to TRBJ2-1; no definite D call. Germline values: CDR1 GTSNPN, CDR2 SVGIG (reference sequence). The length of the CDR3 is 13 residues. Trimming left V 2 bases short and J 4 bases short, with 9 bases between. The chain's CDR3 is CAWSLVRYNEQFF. Here the CDR3 DNA reads TGTGCCTGGAGTCTGGTGAGATACAATGAGCAGTTCTTC.

In this sample, this clone turned up once. The V and J genes are TRBV27 and TRBJ1-5, with D possibly matching TRBD1 (5 bases). Germline assignment: CDR1 MNHEY and CDR2 SMNVEV (reference sequence). V was clipped by 2 bases and J by 0 bases, with 14 bases between them. The CDR3 runs 17 residues. The CDR3: CASSLRLTAYSNQPQHF. CDR3 DNA: TGTGCCAGCAGTTTAAGGTTGACAGCTTATAGCAATCAGCCCCAGCATTTT.

This clone was observed once. The V call is TRBV10-3, the J call TRBJ1-6; 8 nucleotides line up with TRBD1. Looked up from germline, CDR1 is ENHRY and CDR2 is SYGVKD. The CDR3 extends over 20 amino acids. The J segment lost 11 bases and the V segment lost 1 base, leaving 22 bases of the junction unmatched. CDR3 nucleotides: TGTGCCATCAGTGAGTTCGGGGGGACAGGTCGTTTCTCCTCGCCTACACCCCTCCACTTT. Translated: CAISEFGGTGRFSSPTPLHF.

The chain combines TRBV7-2 with TRBJ1-6, with TRBD1 matching 7 bases. The trim removed 6 bases at V and 6 bases at J, leaving 5 bases unmatched. Germline CDR1 is SGHTA and CDR2 is FQGNSA. The CDR3 contains 14 residues. The CDR3 DNA follows: TGTGCCAGCAGACGCGACAGGGCTAATTCACCCCTCCACTTT. It is translated as CASRRDRANSPLHF.

The V and J genes are TRBV28 and TRBJ2-3, with D possibly TRBD1 on 7 matching bases. The V gene's germline CDR1 is MDHEN and CDR2 SYDVKM. The V end was cut by 4 bases, the J end by 1 base, with 12 bases between. The CDR3 covers 15 residues. Here the CDR3 reads CASSSQGGGTDTQYF. CDR3 bases: TGTGCCAGCAGTTCCCAGGGGGGAGGCACAGATACGCAGTATTTT.

V and J are TRBV4-3 and TRBJ1-5, with D possibly being TRBD1 (5 bases). The V and J ends lost 6 bases and 4 bases respectively, with 16 bases between them. This CDR3 comprises 15 residues. Germline CDR1 and CDR2: LGHNA and YSLEER. The CDR3 DNA reads TGCGCCAGCAGTCTGACCCGGGGGGTTAATCAGCCCCAGCATTTT. The encoded protein is CASSLTRGVNQPQHF.

The CDR3 protein is CASSFRANYGYTF. Here the CDR3 DNA reads TGTGCCAGCAGTTTTCGGGCTAACTATGGCTACACCTTC. The chain has TRBV28 and TRBJ1-2; D unclear. The CDR3 is made up of 13 amino acids. Germline assignment: CDR1 MDHEN and CDR2 SYDVKM. Trimming left V 3 bases short and J 0 bases short, with 5 bases between.

The J gene is TRBJ2-1, the V gene TRBV6-5; no clear D gene. Germline V gene data show CDR1 as MNHEY and CDR2 as SVGAGI. The CDR3 runs 13 residues. Trimming removed 8 bases from V and 0 bases from J, with 8 bases in between. CDR3 protein: CASAADSYNEQFF. Written as DNA, the CDR3 is TGTGCCAGCGCCGCAGACTCCTACAATGAGCAGTTCTTC.

This chain links TRBV9 with TRBJ2-7, with 7 positions matching TRBD1. In germline, CDR1 is SGDLS, CDR2 YYNGEE. The CDR3 spans 14 residues. V lost 1 base to trimming and J lost 1 base; unmatched junction nucleotides: 2. This CDR3 reads CASSVSTGSYEQYF. The CDR3 nucleotides read TGTGCCAGCAGCGTATCGACAGGGTCCTACGAGCAGTACTTC.

V usage is TRBV28 and J usage is TRBJ1-6; D perhaps matches TRBD1 (6 bases). The germline V gene has CDR1 MDHEN and CDR2 SYDVKM. The CDR3 loop spans 15 amino acids. V lost 5 bases and J lost 9, with 17 bases in between. In nucleotides, the CDR3 is TGTGCCAGCAGTCGTAGGGGGTCAACAGTTTCACCCCTCCACTTT. Protein product: CASSRRGSTVSPLHF.

The CDR3 region has the DNA TGTGCCAGCAGTCTCGGGGGGGCAAGGTACGAGCAGTACTTC. This translates into CASSLGGARYEQYF. The rearrangement links TRBV27 to TRBJ2-7; 8 nucleotides agree with TRBD2. V lost 5 bases to trimming and J lost 4 bases; unmatched junction nucleotides: 7. Per germline, CDR1 MNHEY and CDR2 SMNVEV (reference sequence). The CDR3 is 14 residues long.

The rearrangement joins TRBV7-8 to TRBJ1-5, with 8 positions matching TRBD1. CDR1 and CDR2 from the germline V gene are SGHVS and FQNEAQ. V trimming: 5 bases; J trimming: 6 bases; junction bases outside the gene matches: 15. There are 17 residues in the CDR3. The CDR3 DNA reads as TGTGCCAGCAGCCACACCAAGACAGGGGCCGGCAGTCAGCCCCAGCATTTT. Amino acids: CASSHTKTGAGSQPQHF.

This chain connects TRBV5-8 to TRBJ1-3; a possible D gene is TRBD1 (5 bases). Trimming shortened V by 4 bases and J by 2 bases, and 13 bases separated the two germline ends. Looked up from germline, CDR1 is SGHTS and CDR2 is YDEGEE. This CDR3 region has 15 residues. The CDR3 reads CASSLPQETGNTIYF. CDR3 sequence (DNA): TGTGCCAGCAGCCTACCACAGGAGACTGGAAACACCATATATTTT.

In DNA, the CDR3 is TGCGCCAGCAGCCAACAACACAGGGAAGTGTCCGGCTACACCTTC. Translation: CASSQQHREVSGYTF. V and J are TRBV4-3 and TRBJ1-2; D is possibly TRBD1 (6 bases). Germline V CDR1 and CDR2: LGHNA, YSLEER. The CDR3 extends over 15 amino acids. V shed 2 bases and J shed 8 bases, with 18 bases lying between them.

In DNA form, the CDR3 reads TGTGCCAGCAGCTCCCCCGGGTTACAGGGAGTCCACTCCTACGAGCAGTACTTC. Residues: CASSSPGLQGVHSYEQYF. The rearrangement links TRBV5-5 to TRBJ2-7, with TRBD1 as a possible D gene (6 bases). Trimming cost V 3 bases and J 0 bases, with 22 bases left between them. The CDR3 covers 18 residues. Germline CDR1 SGHKS, CDR2 YYEKEE (reference sequence).

This chain joins TRBV4-1 and TRBJ1-1; possible D gene TRBD1, 6 bases. Between the trimmed V and J ends, which lost 4 bases and 0 bases, there was a span of 9 bases. The CDR3 has 14 residues. In germline, CDR1 is MGHRA, CDR2 YSYEKL. CDR3 sequence: CASSLTGLNTEAFF. Here the CDR3 DNA reads TGCGCCAGCAGCCTTACAGGGCTGAACACTGAAGCTTTCTTT.

This clone was found a few times. The J gene is TRBJ2-7, the V gene TRBV4-2; TRBD2 matches 14 bases. CDR1 LGHNA and CDR2 YNFKEQ come from the germline V gene. V lost 0 bases and J lost 4; bases outside the gene matches: 2. This CDR3 region has 16 residues. CDR3 sequence reads: CASSQEGTSGGYEQYF. The CDR3 nucleotides are TGTGCCAGCAGCCAAGAAGGGACTAGCGGGGGTTACGAGCAGTACTTC.

This chain joins TRBV28 and TRBJ2-2; maybe TRBD2 (5 bases). Germline CDR1 reads MDHEN; CDR2 reads SYDVKM. The CDR3 runs 14 residues. V shed 0 bases and J shed 5 bases, with 7 bases lying between them. The CDR3 nucleotides read TGTGCCAGCAGTTTATGGCGGGTAACCGGGGAGCTGTTTTTT. Translation: CASSLWRVTGELFF. Combining the CDR3 with reference TRBV28 and TRBJ2-2 gives the whole variable domain DVKVTQSSRYLVKRTGEKVFLECVQDMDHENMFWYRQDPGLGLRLIYFSYDVKMKEKGDIPEGYSVSREKKERFSLILESASTNQTSMYLCASSLWRVTGELFFGEGSRLTVL.

The CDR3 spells CASSQGQLAGTYEQYF. For the CDR3, the DNA is TGCGCCAGCAGCCAAGGACAACTAGCGGGCACCTACGAGCAGTACTTC. The chain is built from TRBV4-1 and TRBJ2-7; TRBD2 agrees at 9 bases. This CDR3 spans 16 amino acids. The germline gives CDR1 MGHRA, CDR2 YSYEKL. The junction had 6 bases not matched to a gene; V was cut back by 1 base and J by 2 bases.